The 5 T cell receptor beta chains presented below share a single source sample, sequenced in a study of T cell repertoires in cytomegalovirus infection. TCRdb reprocessed the reads with MiXCR, giving one entry per CDR3 protein. The sample shows 200,000 to 300,000 distinct CDR3 sequences, approximately 9% of them seen only once. The sample taken for sequencing was PBMCs. These receptors came from a human donor in good health (CMV status not recorded). Some clones in this sample may be carry-over from other donors' samples.

This clonotype was seen at least ten times. V is TRBV7-2 and J is TRBJ2-7; 7 bases line up with TRBD1. The CDR3 is made up of 14 amino acids. With V trimmed by 0 bases and J by 5 bases, 4 bases remained unmatched. CDR1 and CDR2 (germline): SGHTA, FQGNSA. CDR3 protein: CASSLAQGVHEQYF. As DNA, the CDR3 is TGTGCCAGCAGCTTAGCCCAGGGGGTCCACGAGCAGTACTTC.

This clonotype was detected many times. The gene calls are TRBV7-2 and TRBJ2-1, with a weak D call TRBD2 (5 bases). This CDR3 comprises 14 residues. Per germline, CDR1 SGHTA and CDR2 FQGNSA. The V end lost 3 bases, the J end lost 8 bases, and 14 bases lay between the germline ends. The CDR3 loop reads CASSFKTSMDEQFF. As DNA, the CDR3 is TGTGCCAGCAGCTTTAAAACTAGTATGGATGAGCAGTTCTTC.

This clonotype appeared many times. The chain joins TRBV7-2 to TRBJ2-5, with D perhaps assigned TRBD1 or TRBD2 (5 bases each). The CDR3 loop spans 18 amino acids. Germline assignment: CDR1 SGHTA and CDR2 FQGNSA. Trimming removed 5 bases from V and 2 bases from J, with 24 bases in between. CDR3 loop: CASSDYWPGSVGQETQYF. Written as DNA, the CDR3 is TGTGCCAGCAGCGACTATTGGCCAGGGTCGGTGGGGCAAGAGACCCAGTACTTC.

This clonotype was detected ten times or more. The V call is TRBV7-8, the J call TRBJ2-3; 8 nucleotides agree with TRBD1. CDR1 is SGHVS and CDR2 is FQNEAQ in the germline V gene. CDR3 length: 13 residues. V lost 0 bases to trimming and J lost 15 bases; unmatched junction nucleotides: 8. The CDR3 DNA sequence: TGTGCCAGCAGCTTAGCGGCCGGACAGGGATCCTATTTT. Its translation is CASSLAAGQGSYF.

This clonotype was counted ten times or more. The chain is built from TRBV28 and TRBJ1-6; D remains ambiguous. The V gene's germline CDR1 is MDHEN and CDR2 SYDVKM. CDR3 length: 17 residues. The V end was cut by 4 bases, the J end by 3 bases, with 16 bases between. CDR3 nucleotide sequence: TGTGCCAGCAGTTCCCCCCTGGGGTTAATCTATAATTCACCCCTCCACTTT. This codes for CASSSPLGLIYNSPLHF.